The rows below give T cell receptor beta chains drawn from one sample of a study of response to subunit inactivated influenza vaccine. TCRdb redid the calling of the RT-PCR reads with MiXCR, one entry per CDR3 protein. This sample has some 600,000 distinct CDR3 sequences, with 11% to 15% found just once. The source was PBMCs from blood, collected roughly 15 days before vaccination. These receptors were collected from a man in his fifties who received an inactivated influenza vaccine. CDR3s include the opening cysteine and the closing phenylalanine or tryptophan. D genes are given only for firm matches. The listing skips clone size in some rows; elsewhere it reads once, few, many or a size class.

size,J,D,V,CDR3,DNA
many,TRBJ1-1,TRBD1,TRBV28,CASRDDRGRSNTEAFF,TGTGCCAGCAGAGATGACAGGGGGAGGTCAAACACTGAAGCTTTCTTT
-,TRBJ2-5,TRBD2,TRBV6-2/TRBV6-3,CASSTPGLANQETQYF,TGTGCCAGCAGTACCCCGGGACTAGCGAACCAAGAGACCCAGTACTTC
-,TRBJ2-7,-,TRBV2,CASSAAATYEQYF,TGTGCCAGCAGTGCAGCGGCCACCTACGAGCAGTACTTC
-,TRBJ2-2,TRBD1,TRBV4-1,CASSRGQGFTGELFF,TGCGCCAGCAGCCGGGGACAGGGATTCACCGGGGAGCTGTTTTTT
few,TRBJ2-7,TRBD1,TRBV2,CASTHTGGNEQYF,TGTGCCAGCACTCACACAGGGGGCAACGAGCAGTACTTC
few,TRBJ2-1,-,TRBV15,CATSALGSRGDEQFF,TGTGCCACCAGCGCCCTAGGGTCCCGAGGCGATGAGCAGTTCTTC
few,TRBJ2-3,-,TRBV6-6,CASSSLLLESQYF,TGTGCCAGCAGTTCGTTACTCCTAGAATCGCAGTATTTT
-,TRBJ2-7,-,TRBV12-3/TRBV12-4,CASNSLGTAAGEQYF,TGTGCCAGCAACTCGCTCGGGACCGCCGCTGGGGAGCAGTACTTC
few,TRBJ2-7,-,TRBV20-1,CSAPPWGGSSYEQYF,TGCAGTGCCCCGCCGTGGGGCGGAAGCTCCTACGAGCAGTACTTC
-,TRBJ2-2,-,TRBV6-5,CASSYGQGWTGELFF,TGTGCCAGCAGTTACGGTCAGGGTTGGACCGGGGAGCTGTTTTTT
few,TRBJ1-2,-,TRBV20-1,CSAKAYGYTF,TGCAGTGCCAAAGCTTATGGCTACACCTTC
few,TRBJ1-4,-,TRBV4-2,CASSQDPQGDEKLFF,TGTGCCAGCAGCCAAGATCCACAGGGAGATGAAAAACTGTTTTTT
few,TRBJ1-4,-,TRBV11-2,CASSPHGTPNEKLFF,TGTGCCAGCAGCCCCCACGGGACGCCTAATGAAAAACTGTTTTTT
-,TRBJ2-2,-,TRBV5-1,CASSLDGLTHTGELFF,TGCGCCAGCAGCTTGGATGGGCTGACCCACACCGGGGAGCTGTTTTTT
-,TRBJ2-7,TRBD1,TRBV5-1,CACSLEDRDDLAYEQYF,TGCGCCTGCAGCTTGGAAGACAGGGACGATTTGGCCTACGAGCAGTACTTC
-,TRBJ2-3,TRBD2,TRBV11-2,CASSLVGLAGGRTDTQYF,TGTGCCAGCAGCTTAGTCGGGCTAGCGGGGGGCCGCACAGATACGCAGTATTTT
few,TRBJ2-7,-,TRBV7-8,CASSSTTITYEQYF,TGTGCCAGCAGCTCCACGACCATAACCTACGAGCAGTACTTC
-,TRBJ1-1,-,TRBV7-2,CASSLNGGRAEAFF,TGTGCCAGCAGCTTAAACGGGGGACGGGCTGAAGCTTTCTTT
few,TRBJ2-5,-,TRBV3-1,CASSQDFGRPGTQYF,TGTGCCAGCAGCCAAGATTTCGGACGGCCTGGGACCCAGTACTTC
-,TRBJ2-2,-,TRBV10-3,CAISGGGSKTGELFF,TGTGCCATCAGTGGAGGAGGAAGTAAGACCGGGGAGCTGTTTTTT
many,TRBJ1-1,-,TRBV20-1,CSASGRVGTEAFF,TGCAGTGCCTCGGGCAGGGTAGGCACTGAAGCTTTCTTT
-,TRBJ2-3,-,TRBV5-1,CASSDLNTDTQYF,TGCGCCAGCAGTGACCTTAACACAGATACGCAGTATTTT
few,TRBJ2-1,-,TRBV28,CASSLSTRISQFF,TGTGCCAGCAGTTTATCCACACGGATTTCGCAGTTCTTC
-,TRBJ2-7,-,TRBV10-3,CAISVGGDSTYEQYF,TGTGCCATCAGTGTCGGCGGGGACTCCACCTACGAGCAGTACTTC
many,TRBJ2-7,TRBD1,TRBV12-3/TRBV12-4,CASSRTGGEQYF,TGTGCCAGCAGTCGGACAGGGGGCGAGCAGTACTTC
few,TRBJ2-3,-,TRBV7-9,CASSLGANTQYF,TGTGCCAGCAGCTTAGGGGCGAATACGCAGTATTTT